These 18 T cell receptor beta chains originate from one sample sequenced in a study of identical twins listed by TCRdb under 2016. The library was produced with 5' RACE. Sequencing was performed on an Illumina HiSeq 2000. TCRdb applied fastp at Q25 and MiXCR to the public reads, then kept only in-frame beta chains. Here each entry gathers all rows of one CDR3 protein and keeps the most common genes and DNA. Present in this sample are 200,000 to 250,000 distinct CDR3 sequences, over 13% of which were seen just once. The top ten hold 7% to 9% of the sample. The source material was memory (CD45RO+) T cells sorted from blood. This specimen's cell subset or site label, per the study, means: CD45RO+ enriched T cells. These receptor sequences come from a woman between 18 and 30 years old in good health.

This clonotype was recorded a few times. This chain uses TRBV10-3 with TRBJ2-1; 8 nucleotides match TRBD2. The CDR3 loop spans 16 amino acids. V lost 5 bases, J lost 7 bases, and 13 bases stayed unmatched. Germline lookup yields CDR1 ENHRY and CDR2 SYGVKD. DNA of the CDR3: TGTGCCATCAGTCCCCTTCCCAATAGCGGGACGAATGAGCAGTTCTTC. Its protein product is CAISPLPNSGTNEQFF.

This clonotype was counted many times. The V call is TRBV20-1, the J call TRBJ2-1, with no clear D. The CDR3 extends over 11 amino acids. Germline V CDR1 and CDR2: DFQATT, SNEGSKA (reference sequence). The germline V and J ends were trimmed by 3 bases and 10 bases, with 10 bases remaining between them. CDR3 protein: CSARGSIEQFF. The CDR3 DNA follows: TGCAGTGCTAGGGGCTCTATCGAGCAGTTCTTC.

This clonotype was picked up a small number of times. The genes are TRBV7-9 and TRBJ2-7; D may be TRBD1 or TRBD2 (7 bases each). The V gene's germline CDR1 is SEHNR and CDR2 FQNEAQ (reference sequence). With 7 bases removed from V and 3 bases from J, the gap between germline ends came to 22 bases. CDR3 size: 16 residues. The CDR3 bases are TGTGCCAGCAATCTGGGGAGCGGGGACAGCTTCTACGAGCAGTACTTC. Translating gives CASNLGSGDSFYEQYF.

This clonotype has at least ten counts. The rearrangement links TRBV12-3 or TRBV12-4 to TRBJ2-3, with D tentatively TRBD2 (6 bases). The CDR3 loop spans 12 amino acids. V shed 3 bases and J shed 10 bases, with 11 bases lying between them. In DNA, the CDR3 is TGTGCCAGCAGTTTGATAACGGGAGCGCAGTATTTT. It translates to CASSLITGAQYF.

This clonotype was picked up a small number of times. This chain joins TRBV25-1 and TRBJ1-1; D not certain. CDR1 MGHDK and CDR2 SYGVNS come from the germline V gene. Trimming left V 9 bases short and J 8 bases short, with 13 bases between. The CDR3 is made up of 11 amino acids. For the CDR3, the DNA is TGTGCCAGTTACCGGCAGGAAGAAGCTTTCTTT. It encodes CASYRQEEAFF.

A few counts support this clonotype. The chain combines TRBV5-1 with TRBJ2-7; D is perhaps TRBD1 (5 bases). Trimming left V 4 bases short and J 5 bases short, with 13 bases between. Germline CDR1 is SGHRS and CDR2 is YFSETQ. The CDR3 loop spans 13 amino acids. In DNA form, the CDR3 reads TGCGCCAGCAGCCCCCAGGGTAACGACGAGCAGTACTTC. This sequence encodes CASSPQGNDEQYF.

There are a few counts of this clonotype. The chain has TRBV11-1 and TRBJ2-2; 7 bases match TRBD1. The CDR3 spans 18 residues. The V segment lost 5 bases and the J segment 7 bases; nucleotides outside the gene matches: 19. CDR1 SGHAT and CDR2 FQDESV come from the germline V gene (reference sequence). This chain's CDR3 is CASSPRGFDRVAGGELFF. For the CDR3, the DNA is TGTGCCAGCAGCCCCAGGGGATTCGACAGGGTCGCGGGCGGGGAGCTGTTTTTT.

The rearrangement links TRBV20-1 to TRBJ2-3; 14 bases match TRBD2. Trimming removed 1 base from V and 7 bases from J; junction bases left unmatched: 10. Per germline, CDR1 DFQATT and CDR2 SNEGSKA (reference sequence). CDR3 length equals 17 residues. The CDR3 reads CSARVAGTSGSIHTQYF. The CDR3 coding sequence is TGCAGTGCTAGAGTTGCGGGGACTAGCGGGAGTATACATACGCAGTATTTT.

Ten or more counts support this clonotype. The chain couples TRBV12-3 or TRBV12-4 to TRBJ2-4, with D hard to call. This CDR3 is 14 amino acids long. The ends were cut back, 3 bases at V and 3 bases at J, with 9 bases in the middle. CDR3 nucleotides: TGTGCCAGCAGTTTGGGTTATGGCAAAAACATTCAGTACTTC. It codes for CASSLGYGKNIQYF.

The chain recombines TRBV6-5 with TRBJ2-1; 7 nucleotides line up with TRBD1. V lost 2 bases, J lost 7 bases, and 8 bases stayed unmatched. The CDR3 has 15 residues. Germline V gene data show CDR1 as MNHEY and CDR2 as SVGAGI. CDR3 sequence: CASSYPQGRFNEQFF. In nucleotides, the CDR3 is TGTGCCAGCAGTTACCCACAGGGGCGGTTTAATGAGCAGTTCTTC.

This clonotype showed up many times. The chain links TRBV4-2 to TRBJ2-1; TRBD2 aligns across 9 bases. Germline CDR1 LGHNA, CDR2 YNFKEQ. The CDR3 totals 16 residues. Losses at the gene ends were 2 bases for V and 5 bases for J; bases not matched to a gene: 7. CDR3 sequence reads: CASSQSVAGGNNEQFF. The CDR3 DNA reads TGTGCCAGCAGCCAATCAGTGGCGGGGGGGAACAATGAGCAGTTCTTC.

This clonotype was seen a few times. The chain has TRBV7-9 and TRBJ2-3, with D maybe TRBD2 (6 bases). There are 16 residues in the CDR3. Trimming took 5 bases from V and 4 from J, leaving 19 bases between them. Germline V lookup: CDR1 SEHNR, CDR2 FQNEAQ (reference sequence). CDR3 in amino acids: CASSPRGSGVADTQYF. CDR3 nucleotides: TGTGCCAGCAGCCCTCGAGGTAGCGGTGTCGCAGATACGCAGTATTTT.

This clonotype showed up just a few times. V gene TRBV20-1 combines with J gene TRBJ2-7; perhaps D is TRBD1 or TRBD2 (6 bases each). Looked up from germline, CDR1 is DFQATT and CDR2 is SNEGSKA (reference sequence). The germline V and J ends were trimmed by 6 bases and 0 bases, with 18 bases remaining between them. The length of the CDR3 is 15 residues. CDR3 protein: CSAAGHSLSSYEQYF. CDR3 nucleotide sequence: TGCAGTGCGGCGGGACACTCACTCAGCTCCTACGAGCAGTACTTC.

The rearrangement joins TRBV20-1 to TRBJ2-3; TRBD2 agrees at 13 bases. Germline CDR1 and CDR2: DFQATT and SNEGSKA (reference sequence). V trimming: 5 bases; J trimming: 5 bases; junction bases outside the gene matches: 7. The CDR3 is made up of 15 amino acids. The CDR3 bases are TGCAGTGCTCCCCGACTAGCGGGAGGAGGAGATACGCAGTATTTT. This sequence encodes CSAPRLAGGGDTQYF.

This sequence joins TRBV6-5 and TRBJ1-5; D is unclear. V lost 0 bases to trimming and J lost 7 bases, with 10 bases between them. Germline V gives CDR1 MNHEY, CDR2 SVGAGI. This CDR3 comprises 14 residues. CDR3 DNA sequence: TGTGCCAGCAGTTACTCGTTAGGGAAACAGCCCCAGCATTTT. Its protein product is CASSYSLGKQPQHF.

The CDR3: CSASTTSGSSYEQYF. CDR3 nucleotides: TGCAGTGCTAGTACGACTAGCGGGAGTTCCTACGAGCAGTACTTC. The V call is TRBV20-1, the J call TRBJ2-7; TRBD2 aligns across 12 bases. There are 15 residues in the CDR3. The trim removed 3 bases at V and 1 base at J, leaving 4 bases unmatched. The germline gives CDR1 DFQATT, CDR2 SNEGSKA (reference sequence).

This chain uses TRBV11-2 with TRBJ2-7, with a tentative D call TRBD1 (5 bases). Germline V gene data show CDR1 as SGHAT and CDR2 as FQNNGV. The CDR3 is 15 amino acids. Trimming removed 6 bases at V and 5 bases at J, with 20 bases between. Here the CDR3 DNA reads TGTGCCAGCAGGACGGACATTAAAGTTTTCCACGAGCAGTACTTC. Translated: CASRTDIKVFHEQYF.

This clonotype was counted at least ten times. Compared with germline, one end of the junction differs, possibly owing to a read error. The V gene is TRBV7-9, the J gene TRBJ2-1; D is uncertain. Germline CDR1 is SEHNR and CDR2 is FQNEAQ (reference sequence). The CDR3 length is 15 residues. CDR3 amino acids: CASSLGGYDLDEQFF. CDR3 nucleotide sequence: TGTGCCAGCAGTTTAGGCGGATATGACTTGGATGAGCAGTTCTTC.